The clone carrying this TCR beta chain came up many times. This CDR3 is built from 15 residues. The germline V gene has CDR1 ENHRY and CDR2 SYGVKD. Between the trimmed V and J ends, which lost 10 bases and 0 bases, there was a span of 16 bases. Amplified TCR beta CDR3 regions derived from RNA transcripts. The HTBI set primed first-round TCR CDR3 RT-PCR. MiXCR was run by TCRdb on the multiplex PCR reads, yielding one entry per CDR3 protein. Found here are roughly 100,000 distinct CDR3 sequences, around 42% of them singletons; the top ten hold roughly a tenth. The data were taken from a study of T cells in Graves' hyperthyroidism and ophthalmopathy.

This TCR was recovered from a woman between 25 and 40 years old with Graves' hyperthyroidism. Sequencing was done on a sample of peripheral blood or thyroid tissue (not recorded which). The rearrangement uses TRBV10-3 and TRBJ1-3; the D is unclear. CDR3 coding DNA: TGTGCCACCGGCCAACAGTCTAACTCTGGAAACACCATATATTTT. Translation gives CATGQQSNSGNTIYF.